Below are 19 T cell receptor beta chains sequenced from a single sample in a study of beta chain features in type 1 diabetes. Findings of the study overall: Moderate yet significant TCRB CDR3 shortening was seen in Type 1 diabetes patients in all four CD4+ subsets.

Reverse transcription of all isolated RNA meant that expressed TCRB transcripts were sequenced. TCRdb's table, derived via immunoSEQ multiplex PCR, lists solely in-frame clones and lacks some. This sample yields some 120,000 clones, of which roughly 17% are seen a single time; roughly 2.6% belongs to the top ten. What these receptors recognize is not known. Sequences were obtained from central memory CD4+ T cells from blood. The receptors come from a man younger than 35 with type 1 diabetes.

At least ten counts were recorded for this clone. The gene calls are TRBV5-1 and TRBJ2-4, with a tentative D call TRBD2 (6 bases). The V gene's germline CDR1 is SGHRS and CDR2 YFSETQ. V was cut by 0 bases and J by 11 bases, with 12 bases left in between. This CDR3 region has 13 residues. The CDR3 sequence: CASSLDIPGVQYF. CDR3 nucleotide sequence: TGCGCCAGCAGCTTGGACATCCCGGGGGTTCAGTACTTC.

Here the CDR3 reads CASSQGHGREFEQYF. The CDR3 nucleotides read TGCGCCAGCAGCCAAGGGCACGGACGGGAATTCGAGCAGTACTTC. The V call is TRBV4-1, the J call TRBJ2-7; possible D gene TRBD2, 5 bases. Germline V gives CDR1 MGHRA, CDR2 YSYEKL. V gave up 1 base and J gave up 6 bases, with 16 bases separating them. The CDR3 runs 15 residues.

This clone showed up just a few times. The V gene is TRBV6-1, the J gene TRBJ2-3, with TRBD2 as a possible D gene (5 bases). The CDR3 totals 13 residues. The germline gives CDR1 MNHNS, CDR2 SASEGT. Trimming cost V 8 bases and J 2 bases, with 11 bases left between them. The CDR3: CASRTGLTDTQYF. The CDR3 coding sequence is TGTGCCAGCCGGACCGGACTCACAGATACGCAGTATTTT.

The chain employs TRBV10-3 and TRBJ2-3, with a weak D call TRBD2 (6 bases). V lost 6 bases, J lost 5 bases, and 18 bases lay in between. CDR3 length equals 15 residues. Germline CDR1 and CDR2: ENHRY and SYGVKD. The CDR3 spells CAISSGVPPQDTQYF. The CDR3 region has the DNA TGTGCCATCAGCTCGGGGGTCCCCCCCCAAGATACGCAGTATTTT.

This chain uses TRBV19 with TRBJ1-1; D not resolved. The CDR3 is 13 residues long. In germline, CDR1 is LNHDA, CDR2 SQIVND (reference sequence). V dropped 5 bases and J dropped 7 bases, with 14 bases sitting between them. Here the CDR3 DNA reads TGTGCCAGTAGTCCTTTGGGGAGGGATGAAGCTTTCTTT. Residues: CASSPLGRDEAFF.

The chain joins TRBV28 to TRBJ2-2; D not certain. Germline CDR1 reads MDHEN; CDR2 reads SYDVKM. The CDR3 is 14 residues long. V was pared by 7 bases and J by 4 bases, with 13 bases between. The CDR3 DNA reads TGTGCCAGCACCCCCCGTGACGGCACCGGGGAGCTGTTTTTT. It yields the protein CASTPRDGTGELFF.

This clone turned up a few times. The CDR3 loop is CASSHGETGELFF. The CDR3 DNA is TGTGCCAGCAGCCATGGGGAAACCGGGGAGCTGTTTTTT. The chain has TRBV7-3 and TRBJ2-2; D unresolved. V gave up 5 bases and J gave up 5 bases, with 9 bases separating them. The CDR3 consists of 13 residues. Germline loops: CDR1 SGHTA, CDR2 FQGTGA.

This clone was detected a few times. This chain joins TRBV5-4 and TRBJ2-2; D is undetermined. Germline-derived CDR1 and CDR2 are SGHNT and YYREEE (reference sequence). The CDR3 is 15 residues long. V lost 0 bases, J lost 7 bases, and 13 bases lay in between. CDR3 nucleotides: TGTGCCAGCAGCTTGGATGGACCCCGCAGCGGGGAGCTGTTTTTT. Its protein product is CASSLDGPRSGELFF. The whole variable domain, filled in from reference TRBV5-4 and TRBJ2-2, reads ETGVTQSPTHLIKTRGQQVTLRCSSQSGHNTVSWYQQALGQGPQFIFQYYREEENGRGNFPPRFSGLQFPNYSSELNVNALELDDSALYLCASSLDGPRSGELFFGEGSRLTVL.

This clone has just a few counts. This chain links TRBV27 with TRBJ2-7, with 9 bases fitting TRBD1. V lost 7 bases, J lost 5 bases, and 9 bases stayed unmatched. From germline, CDR1 is MNHEY and CDR2 SMNVEV (reference sequence). The CDR3 covers 14 residues. CDR3 nucleotides: TGTGCCAGCACCGCGTCGGGACAGGGTAACGAGCAGTACTTC. It yields the protein CASTASGQGNEQYF.

The chain carries TRBV27 and TRBJ2-3; no clear D gene. CDR3 length: 15 amino acids. The germline V gene encodes CDR1 MNHEY and CDR2 SMNVEV (reference sequence). V lost 9 bases and J lost 0, with 16 bases in between. The CDR3: CASRTLLTSTDTQYF. The CDR3 DNA reads TGTGCCAGTAGAACCCTGTTAACTAGCACAGATACGCAGTATTTT.

The table lists this clone with a few counts. The chain carries TRBV4-1 and TRBJ2-1, with TRBD2 as a possible D gene (6 bases). CDR1 and CDR2 (germline): MGHRA, YSYEKL. With 3 bases removed from V and 4 bases from J, the gap between germline ends came to 25 bases. CDR3 length: 19 amino acids. This CDR3 reads CASSHPLRVIGREYNEQFF. The CDR3 DNA reads as TGCGCCAGCAGCCACCCCCTTCGGGTTATAGGTCGGGAGTACAATGAGCAGTTCTTC.

This clone has just a few counts. This chain connects TRBV2 to TRBJ2-5; D might be TRBD1 (5 bases). There are 14 residues in the CDR3. The V end was cut by 4 bases, the J end by 2 bases, with 11 bases between. Germline V CDR1 and CDR2: SNHLY, FYNNEI. The CDR3 DNA is TGTGCCAGCAGTGCTGGGGCGCTGCAAGAGACCCAGTACTTC. Translating gives CASSAGALQETQYF.

This clone was counted many times. Other DNA sequences in this sample translate to the same CDR3. V is TRBV5-1 and J is TRBJ1-2, with TRBD1 matching over 7 bases. The CDR3 spans 14 residues. After removal of 4 bases from V and 5 bases from J, the junction contained 8 bases not matched to a gene. Germline CDR1 SGHRS, CDR2 YFSETQ. CDR3 loop: CASSPTEGAYGYTF. The CDR3 bases are TGCGCCAGCAGCCCTACTGAGGGGGCGTATGGCTACACCTTC.

This clone has ten or more counts. The chain couples TRBV10-3 to TRBJ2-1; D is uncertain. This CDR3 has 11 residues. Trimming pared 4 bases from V and 5 bases from J, leaving 3 bases between. CDR1 is ENHRY, CDR2 SYGVKD, per germline. The CDR3 loop reads CAISVDNEQFF. The CDR3 nucleotides read TGTGCCATCAGTGTGGACAATGAGCAGTTCTTC.

This clone was found once. The rearrangement uses TRBV6-5 and TRBJ2-3; 9 bases are a match to TRBD1. Trimming at V came to 10 bases and at J to 4 bases, leaving 6 bases not matched to a gene. CDR1 MNHEY and CDR2 SVGAGI come from the germline V gene. The CDR3 consists of 13 residues. CDR3 DNA sequence: TGTGCCACCCGGACAGGGGTGGCAGATACGCAGTATTTT. It is translated as CATRTGVADTQYF.

This clone came up a few times. The chain joins TRBV7-9 to TRBJ2-5; D may match TRBD1 or TRBD2 (5 bases each). CDR3 length equals 14 residues. The V and J ends lost 1 base and 0 bases respectively, with 6 bases between them. Germline CDR1 SEHNR, CDR2 FQNEAQ (reference sequence). The CDR3 region has the DNA TGTGCCAGCAGCTTAGGGGGGTACCAAGAGACCCAGTACTTC. Protein product: CASSLGGYQETQYF.

This clone appeared many times. CDR3 sequence (DNA): TGTGCCACGACTAGCGGGACGTCCAATGAGCAGTTCTTC. Protein product: CATTSGTSNEQFF. The chain is built from TRBV2 and TRBJ2-1, with 11 bases lining up with TRBD2. Germline values: CDR1 SNHLY, CDR2 FYNNEI. The CDR3 consists of 13 residues. V gave up 10 bases and J gave up 6 bases; unmatched junction bases: 5.

This clone was seen only a few times. The rearrangement joins TRBV7-2 to TRBJ2-2; D perhaps matches TRBD2 (7 bases). The CDR3 is 15 residues long. The germline CDR1 and CDR2 sequences are SGHTA and FQGNSA. Trimming took 5 bases from V and 5 from J, leaving 15 bases between them. This CDR3 reads CASSPLGGVTGELFF. The CDR3 DNA reads as TGTGCCAGCAGCCCCCTAGGGGGGGTGACCGGGGAGCTGTTTTTT.

This clone was recorded many times. The chain employs TRBV2 and TRBJ1-2; D ambiguous. The germline V and J ends were trimmed by 1 base and 2 bases, with 8 bases remaining between them. The CDR3 covers 14 residues. CDR1 and CDR2 (germline): SNHLY, FYNNEI. Here the CDR3 DNA reads TGTGCCAGCAGTGAAGGGATGAACAACTATGGCTACACCTTC. This translates into CASSEGMNNYGYTF.